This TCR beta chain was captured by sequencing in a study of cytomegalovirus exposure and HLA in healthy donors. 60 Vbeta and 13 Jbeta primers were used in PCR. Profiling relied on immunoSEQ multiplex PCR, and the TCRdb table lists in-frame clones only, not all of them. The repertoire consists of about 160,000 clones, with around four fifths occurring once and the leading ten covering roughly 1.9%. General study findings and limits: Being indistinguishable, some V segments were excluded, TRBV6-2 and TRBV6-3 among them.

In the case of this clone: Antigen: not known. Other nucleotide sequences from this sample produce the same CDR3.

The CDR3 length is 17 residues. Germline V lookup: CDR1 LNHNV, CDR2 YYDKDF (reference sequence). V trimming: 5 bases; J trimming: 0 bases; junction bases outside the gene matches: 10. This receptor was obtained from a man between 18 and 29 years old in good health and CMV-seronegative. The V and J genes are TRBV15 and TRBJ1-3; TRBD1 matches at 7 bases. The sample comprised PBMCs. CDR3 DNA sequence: TGTGCCACCAGCGGGTTGACAGGGCTCTCCTCTGGAAACACCATATATTTT. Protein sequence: CATSGLTGLSSGNTIYF.